What follows are 26 T cell receptor beta chains derived from one specimen sequenced in a study of OX40 agonist ivuxolimab in advanced cancers. Some clones are missing from TCRdb's copy, which holds only in-frame ones; the method was immunoSEQ multiplex PCR. The table shows about 110,000 clones, with roughly nine tenths occurring only once. The sample was CD4+ or CD8+ T cells sorted from blood, taken in a trial of the OX40 agonist ivuxolimab. The receptors derive from an adult with an advanced solid tumor such as melanoma, head and neck, liver or kidney cancer.

The rearrangement joins TRBV4-1 to TRBJ1-1, with 7 bases matching TRBD1. The CDR3 has 14 amino acids. The junction had 9 bases not matched to a gene; V was cut back by 5 bases and J by 6 bases. Germline V gives CDR1 MGHRA, CDR2 YSYEKL. CDR3 coding DNA: TGCGCCAGCAGCGCGAGGGGGCCGAGGCCTGAAGCTTTCTTT. Its translation: CASSARGPRPEAFF.

The chain is built from TRBV1 and TRBJ2-7; the table assigns TRBD2, which was not confirmed against the DNA. TRBV1 is marked as a pseudogene. There are 16 residues in the CDR3. CDR3 bases: TGCACCCTAAACCCCGAAGAGGGAACGGAATTCTACGAGCAGTACTTC. Translated: CTLNPEEGTEFYEQYF.

The rearrangement joins TRBV4-2 to TRBJ1-6; perhaps TRBD1 as D (5 bases). Trimming took off 0 bases at V and 8 bases at J, with 17 bases between the two ends. The germline gives CDR1 LGHNA, CDR2 YNFKEQ. This CDR3 spans 17 amino acids. The CDR3 protein is CASSQDYRGATDSPLHF. For the CDR3, the DNA is TGTGCCAGCAGCCAAGATTATCGTGGGGCCACGGATTCACCCCTCCACTTT.

V is TRBV15 and J is TRBJ2-7, with 10 positions matching TRBD1. Germline-derived CDR1 and CDR2 are LNHNV and YYDKDF (reference sequence). V lost 2 bases and J lost 5; bases outside the gene matches: 6. CDR3 length equals 15 residues. The CDR3: CATSRFKGQGNEQYF. CDR3 nucleotide sequence: TGTGCCACCAGCAGATTTAAGGGACAGGGGAACGAGCAGTACTTC.

V is TRBV28 and J is TRBJ2-1; 7 nucleotides align to TRBD2. CDR3 length: 18 residues. Germline CDR1 and CDR2: MDHEN and SYDVKM. V lost 1 base, J lost 0 bases, and 9 bases stayed unmatched. The CDR3 sequence is CASSLFGLGVSSYNEQFF. CDR3 nucleotides: TGTGCCAGCAGTTTATTTGGACTAGGGGTTAGCTCCTACAATGAGCAGTTCTTC.

A word on this clone: Germline and junction disagree at one end, which may indicate a read error. The chain has TRBV7-7 and TRBJ1-4; D remains ambiguous. The CDR3 loop spans 14 amino acids. Per the germline V gene, CDR1 is SSHAT and CDR2 is FNYEAQ (reference sequence). CDR3 protein: CASSPGRLNEKLFF. The CDR3 coding sequence is TGTGCTAGCAGCCCCGGACGCCTTAATGAAAAACTGTTTTTT.

V gene TRBV21-1 combines with J gene TRBJ1-4; no DNA check was done on the table's D call, TRBD1. TRBV21-1 is a pseudogene locus. The CDR3 totals 14 residues. The CDR3 spells CASKLKGPAEKLFF. The CDR3, as DNA: TGTGCCAGCAAGTTGAAGGGGCCCGCGGAAAAACTGTTTTTT.

On this clone itself: One end of the junction does not line up with germline, which may come from a read error. The rearrangement uses TRBV7-7 and TRBJ2-1; unclear D gene. The CDR3 has 15 amino acids. The germline V gene has CDR1 SSHAT and CDR2 FNYEAQ (reference sequence). DNA of the CDR3: TGTGCTAGCAGCCAAGAACTCACCGCCTACAATGAGCAGTTCTTC. Translated, it gives CASSQELTAYNEQFF. The full variable domain, in which reference TRBV7-7 and TRBJ2-1 provide the parts outside the CDR3, is GAGVSQSPRYKVTKRGQDVTLRCDPISSHATLYWYQQALGQGPEFLTYFNYEAQPDKSGLPSDRFSAERPEGSISTLTIQRTEQRDSAMYRCASSQELTAYNEQFFGPGTRLTVL.

This chain connects TRBV27 to TRBJ2-5; possibly TRBD1 or TRBD2 for D (5 bases each). This CDR3 has 15 residues. V was trimmed by 5 bases and J by 4 bases, leaving 17 bases between them. The germline V gene encodes CDR1 MNHEY and CDR2 SMNVEV (reference sequence). CDR3 sequence: CASSMRQGEGETQYF. The DNA of the CDR3 is TGTGCCAGCAGTATGCGGCAGGGCGAGGGAGAGACCCAGTACTTC.

The chain recombines TRBV28 with TRBJ2-7; 11 nucleotides agree with TRBD1. The CDR3 runs 13 residues. After removal of 4 bases from V and 6 bases from J, the junction contained 2 bases not matched to a gene. Germline V gives CDR1 MDHEN, CDR2 SYDVKM. This CDR3 reads CASSSGTGGEQYF. The CDR3, as DNA: TGTGCCAGCAGTTCCGGGACAGGGGGCGAGCAGTACTTC.

V usage is TRBV7-9 and J usage is TRBJ1-5; D not resolved. The V and J ends lost 0 bases and 5 bases respectively, with 5 bases between them. Germline CDR1 is SEHNR and CDR2 is FQNEAQ (reference sequence). The CDR3 totals 13 residues. The CDR3 loop reads CASSLALDQPQHF. DNA for the CDR3: TGTGCCAGCAGCTTAGCTTTAGATCAGCCCCAGCATTTT.

In its sample, this clone was seen once. The gene calls are TRBV19 and TRBJ1-2; 7 bases match TRBD1. J was trimmed by 7 bases and V by 5 bases; bases with no gene match: 4. Looked up from germline, CDR1 is LNHDA and CDR2 is SQIVND (reference sequence). CDR3 length: 12 residues. CDR3 amino acids: CASSDRALGYTF. CDR3 DNA sequence: TGTGCCAGTAGTGACAGGGCTCTTGGCTACACCTTC. Combining the CDR3 with reference TRBV19 and TRBJ1-2 gives the whole variable domain DGGITQSPKYLFRKEGQNVTLSCEQNLNHDAMYWYRQDPGQGLRLIYYSQIVNDFQKGDIAEGYSVSREKKESFPLTVTSAQKNPTAFYLCASSDRALGYTFGSGTRLTVV.

This clone was detected a few times. V is TRBV6-4 and J is TRBJ1-2; the D gene is possibly TRBD1 (5 bases). The CDR3 is 16 amino acids. CDR1 MRHNA and CDR2 SNTAGT come from the germline V gene. Trimming took 4 bases from V and 4 from J, leaving 19 bases between them. CDR3 protein: CASSVSREVGPYGYTF. The CDR3 DNA reads as TGTGCCAGCAGTGTCAGCAGGGAAGTAGGACCCTATGGCTACACCTTC.

A word on this clone: A junction boundary mismatches the germline segment, possibly from a read error. The rearrangement joins TRBV6-1 to TRBJ1-5; TRBD1 aligns across 8 bases. Germline assignment: CDR1 MNHNS and CDR2 SASEGT. This CDR3 spans 16 amino acids. The CDR3 DNA reads TGTGCCAGCGGTGAAACCATCACAGGGGGGACCCAGCCCCAGCATTTT. The encoded protein is CASGETITGGTQPQHF.

This sequence joins TRBV15 and TRBJ2-5; no definite D call. This CDR3 spans 15 amino acids. Germline V CDR1 and CDR2: LNHNV, YYDKDF (reference sequence). V was pared by 0 bases and J by 1 base, with 9 bases between. This chain's CDR3 is CATSRDLESQETQYF. The DNA for the CDR3 is TGTGCCACCAGCAGAGATTTAGAAAGCCAAGAGACCCAGTACTTC. The entire variable domain, with the rest obtained from reference TRBV15 and TRBJ2-5, is as follows: DAMVIQNPRYQVTQFGKPVTLSCSQTLNHNVMYWYQQKSSQAPKLLFHYYDKDFNNEADTPDNFQSRRPNTSFCFLDIRSPGLGDTAMYLCATSRDLESQETQYFGPGTRLLVL.

The CDR3 spells CASSFKDRGAEAFF. The CDR3 region has the DNA TGTGCCAGCAGTTTTAAGGACAGGGGGGCTGAAGCTTTCTTT. The chain employs TRBV6-6 and TRBJ1-1; TRBD1 agrees at 10 bases. The CDR3 spans 14 residues. CDR1 and CDR2 from the germline V gene are MNHNY and SVGAGI (reference sequence). Germline trimming cut 4 bases from V and 6 bases from J; bases unmatched to any gene: 5.

This rearrangement joins TRBV4-2 to TRBJ1-1, with D perhaps matching TRBD1 (5 bases). V lost 1 base and J lost 1, with 13 bases in between. This CDR3 has 16 amino acids. Germline V CDR1 and CDR2: LGHNA, YNFKEQ. The CDR3: CASSQGSGGPNTEAFF. The DNA of the CDR3 is TGTGCCAGCAGCCAAGGTTCCGGGGGACCGAACACTGAAGCTTTCTTT.

V and J are TRBV7-2 and TRBJ2-2; 10 bases line up with TRBD2. The CDR3 is 19 amino acids. The germline gives CDR1 SGHTA, CDR2 FQGNSA. V gave up 0 bases and J gave up 1 base; unmatched junction bases: 8. CDR3 residues: CASSLALRGLAQNTGELFF. CDR3 in DNA: TGTGCCAGCAGCTTAGCGCTAAGGGGACTAGCGCAGAACACCGGGGAGCTGTTTTTT.

This clone showed up just once. The chain combines TRBV10-3 with TRBJ2-1; the match to TRBD2 covers 9 bases. The junction had 8 bases not matched to a gene; V was cut back by 4 bases and J by 7 bases. The CDR3 sequence is 15 residues long. CDR1 ENHRY and CDR2 SYGVKD come from the germline V gene. CDR3 sequence reads: CAISAVSGSGNEQFF. Here the CDR3 DNA reads TGTGCCATCAGTGCGGTTAGCGGGAGTGGGAATGAGCAGTTCTTC.

The V and J genes are TRBV2 and TRBJ1-2; 8 nucleotides match TRBD1. Germline assignment: CDR1 SNHLY and CDR2 FYNNEI. Trimming at V came to 3 bases and at J to 5 bases, leaving 2 bases not matched to a gene. CDR3 length: 13 amino acids. CDR3 coding DNA: TGTGCCAGCAGTGAGGGACAGGCTTATGGCTACACCTTC. Its protein product is CASSEGQAYGYTF.

This chain links TRBV6-4 with TRBJ2-7; 9 bases are a match to TRBD1. The CDR3 totals 14 residues. V lost 6 bases to trimming and J lost 4 bases; unmatched junction nucleotides: 7. Per germline, CDR1 MRHNA and CDR2 SNTAGT. The CDR3: CASRAGDRAYEQYF. CDR3 DNA sequence: TGTGCCAGCAGGGCCGGGGACAGGGCATACGAGCAGTACTTC.

The rearrangement links TRBV5-4 to TRBJ1-1; D might be TRBD1 (5 bases). The V end lost 4 bases, the J end lost 3 bases, and 19 bases lay between the germline ends. This CDR3 region has 16 residues. CDR1 and CDR2 from the germline V gene are SGHNT and YYREEE (reference sequence). In DNA form, the CDR3 reads TGTGCCAGCAGCCTGGTCGGGGGGGGTGCTCACACTGAAGCTTTCTTT. It yields the protein CASSLVGGGAHTEAFF.

The chain links TRBV10-3 to TRBJ2-7; 10 bases match TRBD1. From germline, CDR1 is ENHRY and CDR2 SYGVKD. The length of the CDR3 is 16 residues. Trimming cost V 0 bases and J 5 bases; bases outside gene matches: 7. The CDR3 sequence: CAISESWGQGNNEQYF. CDR3 bases: TGTGCCATCAGTGAGTCGTGGGGACAGGGGAACAACGAGCAGTACTTC.

In its sample, this clone was seen once. This chain uses TRBV6-1 with TRBJ1-1; D is ambiguous. From germline, CDR1 is MNHNS and CDR2 SASEGT. Trimming shortened V by 2 bases and J by 10 bases, and 11 bases separated the two germline ends. CDR3 size: 12 residues. CDR3 coding DNA: TGTGCCAGCAGTGAAAATGGACGACGAGCTTTCTTT. It is translated as CASSENGRRAFF.

The gene calls are TRBV6-5 and TRBJ2-1, with D uncertain. V lost 2 bases and J 10 bases, leaving 9 bases between the germline ends. Germline CDR1 MNHEY, CDR2 SVGAGI. The CDR3 extends over 12 amino acids. The CDR3 loop is CASSYMLGEQFF. The CDR3 DNA is TGTGCCAGCAGTTACATGCTGGGGGAGCAGTTCTTC.

The V call is TRBV5-4, the J call TRBJ2-3; 7 bases align to TRBD2. The CDR3 spans 14 residues. The germline CDR1 and CDR2 sequences are SGHNT and YYREEE (reference sequence). The J segment lost 0 bases and the V segment lost 4 bases, leaving 2 bases of the junction unmatched. The CDR3 here is CASSRGGSTDTQYF. The CDR3, as DNA: TGTGCCAGCAGCCGCGGGGGAAGCACAGATACGCAGTATTTT.